A single sample gave rise to the 32 T cell receptor beta chains below, sequenced in a study of T-cell reconstitution after alpha-beta-depleted transplantation in children. Unique molecular identifiers tagged the TCRbeta library. TCRdb reanalysed the PCR reads using MiXCR and keeps one entry per CDR3 protein. Here the sample spans about 78,000 distinct CDR3 sequences, roughly an eighth being singletons. The sample in question was PBMCs, mostly from graft donor cells, obtained 180 days after TCRalphabeta/CD19-depleted stem cell transplant. All receptors derive from a male patient aged 2 to 9 who had a stem cell transplant for acute lymphoblastic leukemia, so the T cells may come from the graft donor.

The rearrangement links TRBV27 to TRBJ2-7; D is uncertain. The germline V gene encodes CDR1 MNHEY and CDR2 SMNVEV (reference sequence). The V end was cut by 2 bases, the J end by 3 bases, with 8 bases between. The CDR3 sequence is 13 residues long. Here the CDR3 DNA reads TGTGCCAGCAGTTTACAAGGGATCTACGAGCAGTACTTC. Translation gives CASSLQGIYEQYF.

This clonotype occurred many times. The rearrangement uses TRBV5-1 and TRBJ2-2; D is undetermined. V was clipped by 1 base and J by 1 base, with 5 bases between them. Germline assignment: CDR1 SGHRS and CDR2 YFSETQ. This CDR3 is built from 14 residues. The CDR3 coding sequence is TGCGCCAGCAGCTTGTCCAGGAACACCGGGGAGCTGTTTTTT. Protein product: CASSLSRNTGELFF.

This clonotype appeared a few times. This chain uses TRBV5-1 with TRBJ1-1, with D hard to call. Germline-derived CDR1 and CDR2 are SGHRS and YFSETQ. This CDR3 is 15 amino acids long. Trimming stripped 4 bases from V and 5 bases from J, with 18 bases between. The CDR3 DNA is TGCGCCAGCAGCCTCCTCCAGTTGAGTCATACTGAAGCTTTCTTT. Residues: CASSLLQLSHTEAFF.

Concerning this clonotype itself: A much larger clone sits a single nucleotide away, making a read error possible. This chain connects TRBV10-3 to TRBJ2-1, with D possibly called TRBD1 or TRBD2 (5 bases each). The CDR3 sequence is 14 residues long. Germline-derived CDR1 and CDR2 are ENHRY and SYGVKD. This CDR3 reads CAIRGPTESNAQFF. The CDR3 DNA is TGTGCCATCAGGGGACCCACGGAGTCCAATGCGCAGTTCTTC.

The chain joins TRBV12-5 to TRBJ1-2, with TRBD1 matching over 12 bases. Looked up from germline, CDR1 is LGHNT and CDR2 is FRNRAP. The CDR3 runs to 14 residues. The ends lost 6 bases at V and 8 bases at J; junction bases unmatched: 7. The CDR3: CASGKGQGAEGYTF. As DNA, the CDR3 is TGTGCTAGTGGGAAGGGACAGGGGGCTGAGGGCTACACCTTC.

This clonotype was observed a handful of times. The chain links TRBV5-1 to TRBJ2-2; D unclear. Germline V gene sequence: CDR1 SGHRS, CDR2 YFSETQ. The CDR3 length is 11 residues. V was shortened by 5 bases and J by 3 bases, with 2 bases between the two germline ends. CDR3 DNA: TGCGCCAGCAGGGACACCGGGGAGCTGTTTTTT. It encodes CASRDTGELFF.

This clonotype was detected a few times. This sequence joins TRBV5-6 and TRBJ2-7; 7 nucleotides align to TRBD1. Germline-derived CDR1 and CDR2 are SGHDT and YYEEEE. V gave up 5 bases and J gave up 1 base; unmatched junction bases: 9. The CDR3 has 15 amino acids. The CDR3 sequence: CASRYLGTASYEQYF. CDR3 nucleotide sequence: TGTGCCAGCAGGTACTTGGGGACAGCTTCCTACGAGCAGTACTTC.

This clonotype was counted a few times. The chain links TRBV7-9 to TRBJ1-6, with D possibly being TRBD1 (6 bases). The germline V gene has CDR1 SEHNR and CDR2 FQNEAQ (reference sequence). This CDR3 comprises 15 residues. V was shortened by 1 base and J by 9 bases, with 13 bases between the two germline ends. For the CDR3, the DNA is TGTGCCAGCAGCTTAGTTGGCAGGGGACGTTCACCCCTCCACTTT. Translated: CASSLVGRGRSPLHF.

This sequence joins TRBV27 and TRBJ2-1; D not resolved. Germline CDR1 is MNHEY and CDR2 is SMNVEV (reference sequence). The CDR3 is made up of 15 amino acids. The ends were cut back, 3 bases at V and 0 bases at J, with 9 bases in the middle. The CDR3 sequence is CASSFTARSYNEQFF. DNA for the CDR3: TGTGCCAGCAGTTTTACCGCTCGCTCCTACAATGAGCAGTTCTTC.

The V call is TRBV18, the J call TRBJ2-5, with D possibly matching TRBD2 (5 bases). The germline CDR1 and CDR2 sequences are KGHSH and LQKENI. The CDR3 totals 16 residues. Trimming took 3 bases from V and 5 from J, leaving 19 bases between them. The CDR3 loop reads CASSPTGSSSGETQYF. The CDR3 nucleotides read TGTGCCAGCTCACCTACCGGCTCGTCTTCGGGGGAGACCCAGTACTTC.

This clonotype appeared a few times. The chain has TRBV6-2 or TRBV6-3 and TRBJ1-5; tentatively, D is TRBD1 (5 bases). Germline assignment: CDR1 MNHEY and CDR2 SVGEGT. Deletions cut 3 bases from V and 5 bases from J, with 17 bases between. There are 16 residues in the CDR3. This CDR3 is CASSYAQGMWYQPQHF. CDR3 coding DNA: TGTGCCAGCAGTTATGCTCAGGGTATGTGGTATCAGCCCCAGCATTTT.

The chain carries TRBV29-1 and TRBJ2-7, with TRBD1 as a possible D gene (6 bases). Germline values: CDR1 SQVTM, CDR2 ANQGSEA. The CDR3 has 11 amino acids. V was cut by 7 bases and J by 1 base, with 8 bases left in between. The CDR3 DNA reads TGCAGCGCAGGACAGTCCTACGAGCAGTACTTC. The encoded protein is CSAGQSYEQYF.

The CDR3 sequence: CASSLVGVVDTGELFF. For the CDR3, the DNA is TGCGCCAGCAGCTTGGTCGGGGTCGTGGACACCGGGGAGCTGTTTTTT. The V and J genes are TRBV5-1 and TRBJ2-2, with D tentatively TRBD2 (5 bases). CDR1 and CDR2 (germline): SGHRS, YFSETQ. The CDR3 is made up of 16 amino acids. Trimming stripped 0 bases from V and 3 bases from J, with 12 bases between.

This clonotype was recorded many times. This chain connects TRBV20-1 to TRBJ1-2; 8 nucleotides agree with TRBD1. Trimming at V came to 5 bases and at J to 5 bases, leaving 4 bases not matched to a gene. The CDR3 covers 12 residues. CDR1 and CDR2 (germline): DFQATT, SNEGSKA (reference sequence). The chain's CDR3 is CSAGTGGYGYTF. The CDR3 nucleotides are TGCAGTGCTGGGACAGGCGGATATGGCTACACCTTC.

The sample holds many counts of this clonotype. This chain links TRBV12-3 or TRBV12-4 with TRBJ2-3; no definite D call. The CDR3 totals 14 residues. V gave up 4 bases and J gave up 6 bases, with 14 bases separating them. CDR3: CASSSDGLMDTQYF. The CDR3, as DNA: TGTGCCAGCAGTTCAGACGGATTAATGGATACGCAGTATTTT.

This clonotype was observed many times. V usage is TRBV20-1 and J usage is TRBJ2-5; 7 bases line up with TRBD1. The CDR3 has 12 amino acids. CDR1 is DFQATT, CDR2 SNEGSKA, per germline (reference sequence). CDR3 nucleotide sequence: TGCAGAGCTGACAGGGTCGGGGAGACCCAGTACTTC. Its protein is CRADRVGETQYF.

This clonotype appeared a few times. This chain connects TRBV7-2 to TRBJ1-6; 7 bases map to TRBD1. The CDR3 sequence is 15 residues long. V lost 5 bases and J lost 10; bases outside the gene matches: 11. The germline V gene encodes CDR1 SGHTA and CDR2 FQGNSA. CDR3 bases: TGTGCCAGCAGCCCACAGGGGCGACTCGGATCACCCCTCCACTTT. It yields the protein CASSPQGRLGSPLHF.

This clonotype appeared many times. The J gene is TRBJ2-7, the V gene TRBV5-6; D perhaps matches TRBD2 (5 bases). Between the trimmed V and J ends, which lost 4 bases and 0 bases, there was a span of 11 bases. This CDR3 has 14 amino acids. Germline V gene lookup returns CDR1 SGHDT and CDR2 YYEEEE. CDR3 bases: TGTGCCAGCAGCCCCGACTATCGCTCCTACGAGCAGTACTTC. This codes for CASSPDYRSYEQYF.

This clonotype was counted between two and nine times. This chain connects TRBV6-5 to TRBJ1-5; D is unclear. Germline values: CDR1 MNHEY, CDR2 SVGAGI. This CDR3 spans 14 amino acids. Trimming removed 2 bases at V and 1 base at J, with 6 bases between. As DNA, the CDR3 is TGTGCCAGCAGTTACGTCGGCAGCAATCAGCCCCAGCATTTT. Amino acid sequence: CASSYVGSNQPQHF.

The chain uses TRBV9 and TRBJ1-6; 9 bases match TRBD1. Germline lookup yields CDR1 SGDLS and CDR2 YYNGEE. The CDR3 contains 17 residues. V lost 0 bases to trimming and J lost 10 bases; unmatched junction nucleotides: 11. This chain's CDR3 is CASSVDYRDRAVSPLHF. In DNA, the CDR3 is TGTGCCAGCAGCGTAGACTACCGGGACAGGGCGGTGTCACCCCTCCACTTT.

The chain recombines TRBV28 with TRBJ2-3; 8 nucleotides match TRBD2. The CDR3 has 16 amino acids. Losses at the gene ends were 3 bases for V and 3 bases for J; bases not matched to a gene: 8. Looked up from germline, CDR1 is MDHEN and CDR2 is SYDVKM. CDR3 loop: CASSLIGGGLTDTQYF. CDR3 DNA sequence: TGTGCCAGCAGTTTGATCGGCGGGGGGCTTACAGATACGCAGTATTTT.

This clonotype was detected a few times. The CDR3 spells CAIGQGVQPQHF. CDR3 nucleotides: TGTGCCATCGGCCAGGGTGTTCAGCCCCAGCATTTT. V and J are TRBV10-3 and TRBJ1-5; maybe TRBD1 (5 bases). Germline loops: CDR1 ENHRY, CDR2 SYGVKD. The CDR3 loop spans 12 amino acids. Trimming left V 8 bases short and J 6 bases short, with 11 bases between.

This clonotype was observed a few times. The gene calls are TRBV20-1 and TRBJ1-2, with 7 bases lining up with TRBD1. This CDR3 spans 12 amino acids. J gave up 9 bases and V 2 bases, and 6 bases lay outside the gene matches. Per the germline V gene, CDR1 is DFQATT and CDR2 is SNEGSKA (reference sequence). Here the CDR3 DNA reads TGCAGTGCTAGACCGGGGACAGCTCGCTACACCTTC. Amino acid sequence: CSARPGTARYTF.

This clonotype was seen at least ten times. This rearrangement joins TRBV29-1 to TRBJ2-7, with a possible D match to TRBD2 (5 bases). The CDR3 has 12 amino acids. V was clipped by 8 bases and J by 1 base, with 12 bases between them. From germline, CDR1 is SQVTM and CDR2 ANQGSEA. The CDR3 region is CSPGRGSYEQYF. In DNA form, the CDR3 reads TGCAGCCCCGGACGGGGATCCTACGAGCAGTACTTC.

This rearrangement joins TRBV5-1 to TRBJ2-5, with 8 positions matching TRBD2. Trimming removed 0 bases from V and 5 bases from J; junction bases left unmatched: 15. Germline V CDR1 and CDR2: SGHRS, YFSETQ. The CDR3 spans 18 residues. CDR3 nucleotide sequence: TGCGCCAGCAGCTTGGGAACGGGACTAGGGACGGGCTGGGAGACCCAGTACTTC. As protein: CASSLGTGLGTGWETQYF.

Comment on this clonotype: An end of the junction does not agree with germline; a read error may underlie this. The chain's CDR3 is CPSSYLGLSYGYTF. CDR3 nucleotide sequence: TGTCCCAGCAGTTACCTGGGCTTGAGCTATGGCTACACCTTC. The rearrangement links TRBV6-5 to TRBJ1-2; D gene unclear. In germline, CDR1 is MNHEY, CDR2 SVGAGI. The CDR3 loop spans 14 amino acids.

This clonotype showed up just a few times. The V call is TRBV18, the J call TRBJ2-7, with D uncertain. V lost 2 bases and J lost 3, with 8 bases in between. The CDR3 has 13 amino acids. The germline CDR1 and CDR2 sequences are KGHSH and LQKENI. CDR3 DNA sequence: TGTGCCAGCTCACCAAGGACGGTCTACGAGCAGTACTTC. It codes for CASSPRTVYEQYF.

This clonotype was seen many times. The J gene is TRBJ2-1, the V gene TRBV29-1, with TRBD1 identical over 8 bases. Germline V gives CDR1 SQVTM, CDR2 ANQGSEA. The trim removed 4 bases at V and 6 bases at J, leaving 8 bases unmatched. This CDR3 has 14 residues. CDR3 bases: TGCAGCGTTGGGGGGACAGGACCTATCAATGAGCAGTTCTTC. It encodes CSVGGTGPINEQFF.

In its sample, this clonotype was seen a few times. The rearrangement joins TRBV7-2 to TRBJ1-2, with D possibly matching TRBD1 (5 bases). Looked up from germline, CDR1 is SGHTA and CDR2 is FQGNSA. With 3 bases removed from V and 5 bases from J, the gap between germline ends came to 19 bases. This CDR3 is 16 amino acids long. CDR3 sequence (DNA): TGTGCCAGCAGCTTTTATGGCCAAGGGAGGGGATATGGCTACACCTTC. It specifies CASSFYGQGRGYGYTF.

In its sample, this clonotype was seen many times. The chain has TRBV5-6 and TRBJ1-2; the match to TRBD1 covers 7 bases. V dropped 0 bases and J dropped 4; count of bases not matched to a gene: 6. Germline CDR1 SGHDT, CDR2 YYEEEE. The CDR3 consists of 15 residues. The CDR3 loop is CASSLGTGVGYGYTF. CDR3 bases: TGTGCCAGCAGCTTGGGCACAGGGGTCGGCTATGGCTACACCTTC.

This clonotype was seen only a few times. The chain carries TRBV28 and TRBJ1-1; D ambiguous. The CDR3 sequence is 14 residues long. V was clipped by 0 bases and J by 1 base, with 6 bases between them. Germline CDR1 MDHEN, CDR2 SYDVKM. CDR3 DNA sequence: TGTGCCAGCAGTTTATGGACGGGGAACACTGAAGCTTTCTTT. This gives the protein CASSLWTGNTEAFF. Together with reference TRBV28 and TRBJ1-1, the CDR3 gives the full variable domain: DVKVTQSSRYLVKRTGEKVFLECVQDMDHENMFWYRQDPGLGLRLIYFSYDVKMKEKGDIPEGYSVSREKKERFSLILESASTNQTSMYLCASSLWTGNTEAFFGQGTRLTVV.

The chain is built from TRBV6-2 or TRBV6-3 and TRBJ2-7; the D gene is possibly TRBD1 (6 bases). Germline V gives CDR1 MNHEY, CDR2 SVGEGT. The CDR3 contains 15 residues. The V and J ends lost 2 bases and 0 bases respectively, with 11 bases between them. The CDR3, as DNA: TGTGCCAGCAGTTACCGGACAGTGAACTCCTACGAGCAGTACTTC. It specifies CASSYRTVNSYEQYF.